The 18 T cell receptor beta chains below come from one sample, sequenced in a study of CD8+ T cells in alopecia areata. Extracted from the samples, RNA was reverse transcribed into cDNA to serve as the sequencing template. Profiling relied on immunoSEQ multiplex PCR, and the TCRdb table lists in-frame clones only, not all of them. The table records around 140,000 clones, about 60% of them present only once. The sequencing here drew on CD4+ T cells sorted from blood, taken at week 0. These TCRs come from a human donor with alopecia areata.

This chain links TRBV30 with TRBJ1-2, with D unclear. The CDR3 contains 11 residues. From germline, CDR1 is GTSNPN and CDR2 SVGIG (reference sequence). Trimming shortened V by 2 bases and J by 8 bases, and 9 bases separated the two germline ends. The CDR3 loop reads CAWSFKGGYTF. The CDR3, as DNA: TGTGCCTGGAGTTTTAAAGGGGGCTACACCTTC. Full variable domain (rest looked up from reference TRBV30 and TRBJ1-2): SQTIHQWPATLVQPVGSPLSLECTVEGTSNPNLYWYRQAAGRGLQLLFYSVGIGQISSEVPQNLSASRPQDRQFILSSKKLLLSDSGFYLCAWSFKGGYTFGSGTRLTVV.

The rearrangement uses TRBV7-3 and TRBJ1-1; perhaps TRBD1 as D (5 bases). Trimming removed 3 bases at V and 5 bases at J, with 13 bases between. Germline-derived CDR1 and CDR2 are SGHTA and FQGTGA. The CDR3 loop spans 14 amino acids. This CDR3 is CASSFSGSETEAFF. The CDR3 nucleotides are TGTGCCAGCAGCTTTTCAGGGTCGGAAACTGAAGCTTTCTTT.

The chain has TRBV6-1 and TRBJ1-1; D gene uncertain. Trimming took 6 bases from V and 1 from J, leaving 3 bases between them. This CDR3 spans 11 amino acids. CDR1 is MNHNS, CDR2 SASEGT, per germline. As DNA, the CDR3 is TGTGCCAGCAGAGGGAACACTGAAGCTTTCTTT. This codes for CASRGNTEAFF.

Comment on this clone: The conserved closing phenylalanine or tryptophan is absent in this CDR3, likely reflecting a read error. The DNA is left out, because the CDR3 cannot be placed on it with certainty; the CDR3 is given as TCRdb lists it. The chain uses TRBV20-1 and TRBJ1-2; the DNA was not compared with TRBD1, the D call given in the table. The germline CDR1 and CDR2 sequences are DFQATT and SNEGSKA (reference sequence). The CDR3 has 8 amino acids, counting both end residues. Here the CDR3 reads CSEPGQRE.

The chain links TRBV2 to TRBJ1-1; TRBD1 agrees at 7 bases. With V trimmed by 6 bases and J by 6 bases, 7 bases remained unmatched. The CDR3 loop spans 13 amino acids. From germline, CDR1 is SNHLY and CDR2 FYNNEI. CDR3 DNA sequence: TGTGCCAGCAGCCCAACAGGGGCGGCTGAAGCTTTCTTT. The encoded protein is CASSPTGAAEAFF. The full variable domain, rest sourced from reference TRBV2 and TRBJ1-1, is EPEVTQTPSHQVTQMGQEVILRCVPISNHLYFYWYRQILGQKVEFLVSFYNNEISEKSEIFDDQFSVERPDGSNFTLKIRSTKLEDSAMYFCASSPTGAAEAFFGQGTRLTVV.

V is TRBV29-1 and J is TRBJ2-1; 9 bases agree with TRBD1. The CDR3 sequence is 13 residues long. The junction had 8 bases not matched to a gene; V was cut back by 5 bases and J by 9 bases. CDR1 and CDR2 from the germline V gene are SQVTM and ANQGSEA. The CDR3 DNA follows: TGCAGCGTTACCCCGGGACAGGGTTTTGAGCAGTTCTTC. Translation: CSVTPGQGFEQFF.

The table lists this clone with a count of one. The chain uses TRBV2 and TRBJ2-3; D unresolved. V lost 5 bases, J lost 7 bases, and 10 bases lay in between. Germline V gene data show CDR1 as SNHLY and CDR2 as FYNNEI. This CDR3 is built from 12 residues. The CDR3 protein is CASSPLRNTQYF. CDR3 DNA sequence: TGTGCCAGCAGTCCTCTTAGGAATACGCAGTATTTT.

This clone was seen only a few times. In DNA, the CDR3 is TGCGCCAGCAGCTTTACAGGGTTCGACACTGAAGCTTTCTTT. This gives the protein CASSFTGFDTEAFF. The chain carries TRBV5-1 and TRBJ1-1; tentative D call: TRBD1 (6 bases). V was trimmed by 2 bases and J by 3 bases, leaving 11 bases between them. The CDR3 is made up of 14 amino acids. CDR1 is SGHRS, CDR2 YFSETQ, per germline.

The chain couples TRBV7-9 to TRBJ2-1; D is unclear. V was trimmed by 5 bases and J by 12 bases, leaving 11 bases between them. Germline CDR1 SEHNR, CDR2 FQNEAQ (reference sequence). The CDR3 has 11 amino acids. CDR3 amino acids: CASSLTWGQFF. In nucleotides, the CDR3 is TGTGCCAGCAGCCTCACCTGGGGGCAGTTCTTC.

The CDR3 region has the DNA TGTGCCAGCAGCCAAGCGGGCGCTCAAGAGACCCAGTACTTC. It yields the protein CASSQAGAQETQYF. J is TRBJ2-5 and V is TRBV14; D is undetermined. V was shortened by 1 base and J by 2 bases, with 8 bases between the two germline ends. This CDR3 has 14 amino acids. In germline, CDR1 is SGHDN, CDR2 FVKESK.

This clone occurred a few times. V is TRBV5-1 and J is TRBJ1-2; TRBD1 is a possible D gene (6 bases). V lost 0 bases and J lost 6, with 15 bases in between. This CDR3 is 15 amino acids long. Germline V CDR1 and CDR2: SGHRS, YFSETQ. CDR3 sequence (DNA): TGCGCCAGCAGCTTGGAGCAGGGGCCACGGGATGGCTACACCTTC. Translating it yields CASSLEQGPRDGYTF.

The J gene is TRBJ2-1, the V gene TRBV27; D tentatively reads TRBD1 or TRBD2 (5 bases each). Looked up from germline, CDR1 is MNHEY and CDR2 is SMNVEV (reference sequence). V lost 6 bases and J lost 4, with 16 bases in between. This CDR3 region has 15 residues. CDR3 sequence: CASSLRRDRYNEQFF. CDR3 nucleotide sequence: TGTGCCAGCAGCCTACGCAGGGACCGATACAATGAGCAGTTCTTC.

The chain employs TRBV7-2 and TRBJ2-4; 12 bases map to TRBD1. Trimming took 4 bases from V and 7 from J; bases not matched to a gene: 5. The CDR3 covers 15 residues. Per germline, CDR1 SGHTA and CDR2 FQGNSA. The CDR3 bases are TGTGCCAGCAGCTACTCCGGGACAGGGGGCAACATTCAGTACTTC. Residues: CASSYSGTGGNIQYF.

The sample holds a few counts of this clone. The CDR3 sequence: CASSGGAGDTDTQYF. The CDR3 DNA reads TGTGCCAGCAGTGGAGGAGCGGGGGACACAGATACGCAGTATTTT. The chain has TRBV2 and TRBJ2-3, with 8 bases fitting TRBD2. Germline values: CDR1 SNHLY, CDR2 FYNNEI. The trim removed 4 bases at V and 2 bases at J, leaving 5 bases unmatched. The CDR3 extends over 15 amino acids. The full variable domain, its missing parts supplied by reference TRBV2 and TRBJ2-3, is EPEVTQTPSHQVTQMGQEVILRCVPISNHLYFYWYRQILGQKVEFLVSFYNNEISEKSEIFDDQFSVERPDGSNFTLKIRSTKLEDSAMYFCASSGGAGDTDTQYFGPGTRLTVL.

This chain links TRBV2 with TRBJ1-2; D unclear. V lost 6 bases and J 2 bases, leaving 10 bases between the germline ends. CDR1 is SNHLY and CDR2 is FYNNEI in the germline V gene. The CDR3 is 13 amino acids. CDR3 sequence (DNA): TGTGCCAGCAGAACAATGGACAACTATGGCTACACCTTC. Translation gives CASRTMDNYGYTF.

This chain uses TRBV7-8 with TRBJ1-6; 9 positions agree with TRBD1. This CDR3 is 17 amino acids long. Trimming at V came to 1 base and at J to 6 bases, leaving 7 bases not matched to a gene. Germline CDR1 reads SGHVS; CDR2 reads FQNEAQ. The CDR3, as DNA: TGTGCCAGCAGCTTAGTACCCCCGGGACAGGGTAATTCACCCCTCCACTTT. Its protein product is CASSLVPPGQGNSPLHF.

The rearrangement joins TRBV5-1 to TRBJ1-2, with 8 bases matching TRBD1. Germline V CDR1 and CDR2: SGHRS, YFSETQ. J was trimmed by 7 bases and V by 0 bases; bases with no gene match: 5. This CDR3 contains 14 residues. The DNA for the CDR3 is TGCGCCAGCAGCTTGGCCAGGGGGCAGGGTGGCTACACCTTC. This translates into CASSLARGQGGYTF. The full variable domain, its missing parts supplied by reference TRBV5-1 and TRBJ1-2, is KAGVTQTPRYLIKTRGQQVTLSCSPISGHRSVSWYQQTPGQGLQFLFEYFSETQRNKGNFPGRFSGRQFSNSRSEMNVSTLELGDSALYLCASSLARGQGGYTFGSGTRLTVV.

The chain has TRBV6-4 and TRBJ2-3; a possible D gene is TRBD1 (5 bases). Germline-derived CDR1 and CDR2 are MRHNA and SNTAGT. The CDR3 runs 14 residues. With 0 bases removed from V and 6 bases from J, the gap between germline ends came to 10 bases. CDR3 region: CASSDSGAGDTQYF. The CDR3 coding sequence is TGTGCCAGCAGTGACTCAGGGGCCGGGGATACGCAGTATTTT.